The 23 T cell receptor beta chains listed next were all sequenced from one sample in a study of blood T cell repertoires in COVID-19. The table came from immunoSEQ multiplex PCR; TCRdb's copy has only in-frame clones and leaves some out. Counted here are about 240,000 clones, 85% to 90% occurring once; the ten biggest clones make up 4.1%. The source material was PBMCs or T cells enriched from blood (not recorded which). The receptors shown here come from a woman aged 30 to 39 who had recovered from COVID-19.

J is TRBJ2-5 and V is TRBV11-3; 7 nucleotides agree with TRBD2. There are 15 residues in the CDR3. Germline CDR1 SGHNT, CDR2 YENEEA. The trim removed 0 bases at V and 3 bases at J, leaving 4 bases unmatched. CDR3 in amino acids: CASSLDGGREETQYF. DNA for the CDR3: TGTGCCAGCAGCTTAGATGGCGGGAGAGAAGAGACCCAGTACTTC.

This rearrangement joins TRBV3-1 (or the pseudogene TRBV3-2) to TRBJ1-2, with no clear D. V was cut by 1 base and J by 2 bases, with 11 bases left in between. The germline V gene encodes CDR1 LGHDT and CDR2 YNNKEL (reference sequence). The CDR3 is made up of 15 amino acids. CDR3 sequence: CASSQVNSANYGYTF. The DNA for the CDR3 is TGTGCCAGCAGCCAAGTGAACAGTGCAAACTATGGCTACACCTTC.

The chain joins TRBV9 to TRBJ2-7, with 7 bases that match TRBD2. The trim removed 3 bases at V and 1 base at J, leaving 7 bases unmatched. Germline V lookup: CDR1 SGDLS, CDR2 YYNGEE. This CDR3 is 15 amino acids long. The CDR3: CASSGSGTSSYEQYF. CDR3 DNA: TGTGCCAGCAGCGGGAGCGGGACCTCTTCCTACGAGCAGTACTTC. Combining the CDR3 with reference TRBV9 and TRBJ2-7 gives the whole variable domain DSGVTQTPKHLITATGQRVTLRCSPRSGDLSVYWYQQSLDQGLQFLIQYYNGEERAKGNILERFSAQQFPDLHSELNLSSLELGDSALYFCASSGSGTSSYEQYFGPGTRLTVT.

The CDR3 DNA reads as TGCGCCAGCAGCCAAGATCAAGTACAGGGAAGCTATGGCTACACCTTC. It specifies CASSQDQVQGSYGYTF. This rearrangement joins TRBV4-1 to TRBJ1-2; maybe TRBD1 (6 bases). The germline V and J ends were trimmed by 0 bases and 4 bases, with 15 bases remaining between them. CDR1 and CDR2 from the germline V gene are MGHRA and YSYEKL. This CDR3 region has 16 residues.

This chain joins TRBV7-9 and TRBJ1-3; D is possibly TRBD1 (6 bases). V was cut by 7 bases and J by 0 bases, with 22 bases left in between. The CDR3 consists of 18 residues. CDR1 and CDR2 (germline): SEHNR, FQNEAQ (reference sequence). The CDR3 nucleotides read TGTGCCAGCAAGGGGGACCCCATTGACCCAATCTCTGGAAACACCATATATTTT. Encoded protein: CASKGDPIDPISGNTIYF.

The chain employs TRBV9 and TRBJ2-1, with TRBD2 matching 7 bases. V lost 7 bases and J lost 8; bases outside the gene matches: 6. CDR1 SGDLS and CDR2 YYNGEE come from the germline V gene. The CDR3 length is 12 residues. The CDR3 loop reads CASSRGDYEQFF. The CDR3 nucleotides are TGTGCCAGCTCTCGGGGGGATTATGAGCAGTTCTTC. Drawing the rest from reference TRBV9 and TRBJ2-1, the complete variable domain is DSGVTQTPKHLITATGQRVTLRCSPRSGDLSVYWYQQSLDQGLQFLIQYYNGEERAKGNILERFSAQQFPDLHSELNLSSLELGDSALYFCASSRGDYEQFFGPGTRLTVL.

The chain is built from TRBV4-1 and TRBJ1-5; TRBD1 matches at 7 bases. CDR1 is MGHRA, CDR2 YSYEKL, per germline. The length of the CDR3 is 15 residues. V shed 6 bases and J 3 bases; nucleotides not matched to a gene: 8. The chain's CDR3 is CASSPDRRINQPQHF. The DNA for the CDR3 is TGCGCCAGCAGTCCGGACAGGAGGATCAATCAGCCCCAGCATTTT.

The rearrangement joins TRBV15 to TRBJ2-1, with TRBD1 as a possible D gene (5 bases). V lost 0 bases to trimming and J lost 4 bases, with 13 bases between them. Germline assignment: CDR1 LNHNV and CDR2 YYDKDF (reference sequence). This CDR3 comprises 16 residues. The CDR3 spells CATSRDLQATYNEQFF. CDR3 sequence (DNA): TGTGCCACCAGCAGAGATCTACAGGCGACATACAATGAGCAGTTCTTC.

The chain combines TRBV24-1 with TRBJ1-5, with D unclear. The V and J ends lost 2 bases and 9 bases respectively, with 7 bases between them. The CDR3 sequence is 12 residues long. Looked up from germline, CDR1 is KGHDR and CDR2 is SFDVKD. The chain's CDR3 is CATSDSVAPQHF. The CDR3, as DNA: TGTGCCACCAGTGATTCGGTCGCGCCCCAGCATTTT.

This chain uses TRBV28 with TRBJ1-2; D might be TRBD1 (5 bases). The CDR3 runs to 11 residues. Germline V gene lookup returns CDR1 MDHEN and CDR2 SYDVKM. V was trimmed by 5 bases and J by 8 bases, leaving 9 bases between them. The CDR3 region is CASSKQVGYTF. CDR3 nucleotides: TGTGCCAGCAGTAAACAGGTGGGCTACACCTTC.

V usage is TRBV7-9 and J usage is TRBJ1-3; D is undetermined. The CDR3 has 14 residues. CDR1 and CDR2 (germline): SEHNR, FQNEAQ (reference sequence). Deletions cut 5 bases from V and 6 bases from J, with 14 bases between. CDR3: CASSHMGEVNTIYF. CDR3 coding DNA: TGTGCCAGCAGCCATATGGGTGAGGTAAACACCATATATTTT.

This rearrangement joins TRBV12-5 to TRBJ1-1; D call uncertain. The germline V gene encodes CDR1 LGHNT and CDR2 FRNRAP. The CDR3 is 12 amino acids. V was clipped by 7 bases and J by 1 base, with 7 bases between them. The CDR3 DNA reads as TGTGCTAGTGCCATAGCGAACACTGAAGCTTTCTTT. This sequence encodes CASAIANTEAFF.

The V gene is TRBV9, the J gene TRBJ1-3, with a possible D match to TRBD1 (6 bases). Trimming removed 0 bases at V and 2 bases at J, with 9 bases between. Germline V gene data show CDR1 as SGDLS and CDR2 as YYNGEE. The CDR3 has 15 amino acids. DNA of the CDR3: TGTGCCAGCAGCGTAGTAGGGGGTGCTGGAAACACCATATATTTT. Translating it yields CASSVVGGAGNTIYF. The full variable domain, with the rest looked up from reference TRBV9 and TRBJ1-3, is DSGVTQTPKHLITATGQRVTLRCSPRSGDLSVYWYQQSLDQGLQFLIQYYNGEERAKGNILERFSAQQFPDLHSELNLSSLELGDSALYFCASSVVGGAGNTIYFGEGSWLTVV.

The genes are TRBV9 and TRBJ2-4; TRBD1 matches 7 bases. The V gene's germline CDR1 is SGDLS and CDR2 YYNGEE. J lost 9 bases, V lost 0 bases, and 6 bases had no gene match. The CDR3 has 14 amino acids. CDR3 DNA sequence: TGTGCCAGCAGCGTAGCCGGACAGGCGACCATTCAGTACTTC. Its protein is CASSVAGQATIQYF.

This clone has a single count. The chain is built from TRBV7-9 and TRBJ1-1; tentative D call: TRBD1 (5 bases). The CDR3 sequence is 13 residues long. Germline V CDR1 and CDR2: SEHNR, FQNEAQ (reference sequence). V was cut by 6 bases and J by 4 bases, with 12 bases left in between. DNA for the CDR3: TGTGCCAGCAGGTGGTTGGGGCGCACTGAAGCTTTCTTT. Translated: CASRWLGRTEAFF.

The CDR3 region has the DNA TGTGCCAGTAGTATTAGTACAGGGCTGCAAAACATTCAGTACTTC. Its translation is CASSISTGLQNIQYF. The chain combines TRBV19 with TRBJ2-4; weak D call: TRBD1 (6 bases). V was cut by 3 bases and J by 5 bases, with 14 bases left in between. The CDR3 extends over 15 amino acids. From germline, CDR1 is LNHDA and CDR2 SQIVND (reference sequence).

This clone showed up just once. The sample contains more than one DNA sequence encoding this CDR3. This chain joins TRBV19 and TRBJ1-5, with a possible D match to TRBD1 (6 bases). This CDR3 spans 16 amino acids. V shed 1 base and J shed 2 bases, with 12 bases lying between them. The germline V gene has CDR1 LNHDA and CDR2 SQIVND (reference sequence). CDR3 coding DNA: TGTGCCAGTAGTATAGGCGGGGGCGCGGGCAATCAGCCCCAGCATTTT. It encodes CASSIGGGAGNQPQHF.

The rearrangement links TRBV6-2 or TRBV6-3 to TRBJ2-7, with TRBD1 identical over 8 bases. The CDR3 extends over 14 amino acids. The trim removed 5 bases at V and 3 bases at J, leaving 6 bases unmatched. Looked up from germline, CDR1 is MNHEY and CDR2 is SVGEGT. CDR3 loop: CASSGGQARYEQYF. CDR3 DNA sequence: TGTGCCAGCAGTGGGGGACAGGCGCGCTACGAGCAGTACTTC.

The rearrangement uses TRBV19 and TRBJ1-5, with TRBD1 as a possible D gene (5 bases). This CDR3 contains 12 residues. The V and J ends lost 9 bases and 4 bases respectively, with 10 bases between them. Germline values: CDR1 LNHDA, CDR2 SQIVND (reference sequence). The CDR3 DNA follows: TGTGCCAGCATAGGGACTAATCAGCCCCAGCATTTT. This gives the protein CASIGTNQPQHF.

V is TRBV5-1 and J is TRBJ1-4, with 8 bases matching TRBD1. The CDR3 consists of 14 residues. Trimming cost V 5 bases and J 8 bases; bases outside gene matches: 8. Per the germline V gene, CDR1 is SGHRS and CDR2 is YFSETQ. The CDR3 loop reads CASRTGTGGEKLFF. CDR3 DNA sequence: TGCGCCAGCAGGACCGGGACAGGAGGAGAAAAACTGTTTTTT.

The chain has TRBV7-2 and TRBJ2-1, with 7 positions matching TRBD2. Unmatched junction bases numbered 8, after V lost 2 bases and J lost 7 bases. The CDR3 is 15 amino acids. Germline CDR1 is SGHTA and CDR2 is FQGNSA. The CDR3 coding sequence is TGTGCCAGCAGCTTAACGGCGGGAGCCAGAAATGAGCAGTTCTTC. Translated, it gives CASSLTAGARNEQFF.

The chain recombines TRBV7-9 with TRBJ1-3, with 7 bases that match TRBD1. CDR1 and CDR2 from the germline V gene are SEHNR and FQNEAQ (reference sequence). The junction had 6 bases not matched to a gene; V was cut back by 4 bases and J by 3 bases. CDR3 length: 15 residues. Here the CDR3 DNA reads TGTGCCAGCAGCTCGTACCACAGGGGTGGAAACACCATATATTTT. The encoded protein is CASSSYHRGGNTIYF.

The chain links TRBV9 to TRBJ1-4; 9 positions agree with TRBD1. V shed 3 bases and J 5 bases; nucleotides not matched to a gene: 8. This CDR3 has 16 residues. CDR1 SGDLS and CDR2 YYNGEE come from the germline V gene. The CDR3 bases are TGTGCCAGCAGCGCTCGAACCGGGACAGGGAATGAAAAACTGTTTTTT. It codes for CASSARTGTGNEKLFF.